The clone carrying this T cell receptor beta chain showed up just once. Its antigen is not known. The CDR3 is made up of 13 amino acids. V was shortened by 2 bases and J by 2 bases, with 6 bases between the two germline ends. Assay: immunoSEQ multiplex PCR; the TCRdb copy retains only in-frame clones and omits some. The sample yields some 130,000 clones, approximately 83% seen once. This sample is part of a study of T cell responses to AZD1222 COVID-19 vaccine. Study-level points and caveats: Breadth and depth of Spike-specific TCRs rose after two AZD1222 doses. There were mostly white British donors and more females than males, and clonal diversity was possibly underestimated. No repertoire was sampled before or during the peak T cell response, only after it. It was only 6 or 7 AZD1222 recipients who were seropositive at baseline.

Sequencing used peripheral blood, obtained on day 0 of AZD1222 vaccination. The chain couples TRBV12-3 or TRBV12-4 to TRBJ1-2; tentatively, D is TRBD1 (5 bases). The receptor's source is an adult in good health. The CDR3 coding sequence is TGTGCCAGCAGTTTACAGGGAAACTATGGCTACACCTTC. Its translation: CASSLQGNYGYTF.